Listed here are 14 T cell receptor beta chains from one sample, sequenced in a study of technical replicates of blood from a few donors. TCRdb's table, derived via immunoSEQ multiplex PCR, lists solely in-frame clones and lacks some. Of around 67,000 clones listed, less than 97% were seen once; the top ten hold approximately 0.22%. The sequencing sample was made of T cells isolated from PBMCs. These receptors all stem from a human donor in good health.

In nucleotides, the CDR3 is TGCGCCAGCAGCCGTCGAGGGACAGACTACGAGCAGTACTTC. Its protein product is CASSRRGTDYEQYF. The rearrangement links TRBV5-1 to TRBJ2-7; TRBD1 agrees at 7 bases. Germline V gene sequence: CDR1 SGHRS, CDR2 YFSETQ. This CDR3 spans 14 amino acids. V lost 4 bases and J lost 3; bases outside the gene matches: 7.

V is TRBV6-6 and J is TRBJ2-3, with a weak D call TRBD1 (6 bases). CDR3 length equals 15 residues. Germline-derived CDR1 and CDR2 are MNHNY and SVGAGI (reference sequence). V was shortened by 4 bases and J by 0 bases, with 11 bases between the two germline ends. DNA of the CDR3: TGTGCCAGCAGTTTGGGACACCCTAGCACAGATACGCAGTATTTT. Encoded protein: CASSLGHPSTDTQYF.

The chain is built from TRBV6-1 and TRBJ1-2; D is possibly TRBD1 (6 bases). This CDR3 has 13 residues. V was cut by 4 bases and J by 6 bases, with 12 bases left in between. In germline, CDR1 is MNHNS, CDR2 SASEGT. The CDR3 reads CASSGSGVDGYTF. The CDR3 DNA sequence: TGTGCCAGCAGTGGATCAGGGGTCGATGGCTACACCTTC.

J is TRBJ2-3 and V is TRBV2, with D unclear. Germline V lookup: CDR1 SNHLY, CDR2 FYNNEI. The germline V and J ends were trimmed by 6 bases and 0 bases, with 19 bases remaining between them. CDR3 length equals 17 residues. CDR3 DNA: TGTGCCAGCAGCTCCGGGTCCCTAATTTCTAGCACAGATACGCAGTATTTT. Translation gives CASSSGSLISSTDTQYF.

This clone came up once. The chain links TRBV6-5 to TRBJ1-3; TRBD1 agrees at 7 bases. The germline CDR1 and CDR2 sequences are MNHEY and SVGAGI. The V gene end was trimmed by 6 bases and the J gene end by 1 base; junction bases not matched to a gene: 6. The CDR3 has 15 residues. CDR3 protein: CASSLTTGSGNTIYF. Written as DNA, the CDR3 is TGTGCCAGCAGCCTAACGACAGGGTCTGGAAACACCATATATTTT.

In DNA, the CDR3 is TGTGCCAGCAGCCCCAGCCGGACTAGCGGGGTTTCTTACGAGCAGTACTTC. It translates to CASSPSRTSGVSYEQYF. The chain is built from TRBV13 and TRBJ2-7; 12 bases map to TRBD2. V shed 5 bases and J 4 bases; nucleotides not matched to a gene: 12. The CDR3 has 17 amino acids. The germline V gene has CDR1 PRHDT and CDR2 FYEKMQ (reference sequence).

V usage is TRBV5-4 and J usage is TRBJ1-1; possible D gene TRBD1, 5 bases. Deletions cut 1 base from V and 5 bases from J, with 18 bases between. This CDR3 spans 16 amino acids. Germline V gene sequence: CDR1 SGHNT, CDR2 YYREEE (reference sequence). This CDR3 is CASSLSVGTVWTEAFF. The CDR3 DNA sequence: TGTGCCAGCAGCTTGTCGGTGGGGACTGTATGGACTGAAGCTTTCTTT.

The genes are TRBV27 and TRBJ2-1, with a possible D match to TRBD1 (5 bases). Germline V gene lookup returns CDR1 MNHEY and CDR2 SMNVEV (reference sequence). Trimming removed 6 bases at V and 2 bases at J, with 8 bases between. The CDR3 runs 13 residues. CDR3 coding DNA: TGTGCCAGCAGCCCAGGGACCTACAATGAGCAGTTCTTC. This gives the protein CASSPGTYNEQFF.

The chain has TRBV6-5 and TRBJ2-2; 7 bases line up with TRBD1. The CDR3 has 15 residues. V dropped 6 bases and J dropped 5; count of bases not matched to a gene: 9. Germline lookup yields CDR1 MNHEY and CDR2 SVGAGI. The CDR3, as DNA: TGTGCCAGCAGACCAGACAGGGAGAGAACCGGGGAGCTGTTTTTT. Its translation: CASRPDRERTGELFF.

The chain combines TRBV4-1 with TRBJ2-1, with TRBD2 matching over 7 bases. This CDR3 has 16 residues. Germline trimming cut 4 bases from V and 2 bases from J; bases unmatched to any gene: 8. Germline CDR1 and CDR2: MGHRA and YSYEKL. CDR3 in amino acids: CASSPVGRGAYNEQFF. The CDR3 DNA sequence: TGCGCCAGCAGCCCCGTCGGTCGGGGGGCCTACAATGAGCAGTTCTTC.

The V and J genes are TRBV30 and TRBJ1-1; the D gene is possibly TRBD1 (6 bases). This CDR3 has 11 amino acids. Germline CDR1 and CDR2: GTSNPN and SVGIG (reference sequence). CDR3 coding DNA: TGTTCTGTAGCGGGGCCGGGGGGCGCTTTCTTT. This translates into CSVAGPGGAFF.

The rearrangement uses TRBV16 and TRBJ1-5; possible D gene TRBD1, 5 bases. Trimming took 4 bases from V and 3 from J, leaving 13 bases between them. Germline V lookup: CDR1 KGHSY, CDR2 FQNENV. The CDR3 sequence is 15 residues long. This chain's CDR3 is CASSPVGGSNQPQHF. DNA of the CDR3: TGTGCCAGCAGCCCCGTGGGGGGGTCCAATCAGCCCCAGCATTTT. Full variable domain (outside the CDR3, taken from reference TRBV16 and TRBJ1-5): GEEVAQTPKHLVRGEGQKAKLYCAPIKGHSYVFWYQQVLKNEFKFLISFQNENVFDETGMPKERFSAKCLPNSPCSLEIQATKLEDSAVYFCASSPVGGSNQPQHFGDGTRLSIL.

V and J are TRBV27 and TRBJ1-4; 9 bases are a match to TRBD1. CDR1 and CDR2 from the germline V gene are MNHEY and SMNVEV (reference sequence). CDR3 length: 19 residues. V lost 9 bases and J lost 4; bases outside the gene matches: 21. The chain's CDR3 is CARDLGQGSYSSFNEKLFF. The CDR3 nucleotides are TGTGCCAGAGATCTCGGACAGGGGAGTTACAGTTCCTTTAATGAAAAACTGTTTTTT. Using reference TRBV27 and TRBJ1-4 for the parts outside the CDR3, the full variable domain is EAQVTQNPRYLITVTGKKLTVTCSQNMNHEYMSWYRQDPGLGLRQIYYSMNVEVTDKGDVPEGYKVSRKEKRNFPLILESPSPNQTSLYFCARDLGQGSYSSFNEKLFFGSGTQLSVL.

The chain couples TRBV28 to TRBJ2-2, with a possible D match to TRBD1 (6 bases). The CDR3 is made up of 15 amino acids. The V end lost 1 base, the J end lost 8 bases, and 14 bases lay between the germline ends. Germline lookup yields CDR1 MDHEN and CDR2 SYDVKM. This CDR3 reads CASSLSVGGAGELFF. CDR3 DNA sequence: TGTGCCAGCAGTTTATCAGTAGGGGGAGCGGGGGAGCTGTTTTTT.